This TCR beta chain is drawn from a study of cytomegalovirus exposure and HLA in healthy donors. Findings and limits, study-wide: Cytomegalovirus association was assigned to about 150 TCR beta chains. In a later analysis, a missense DCLRE1C variant was linked to TCR beta V- and J-gene trimming. Many donors carried some public TCRs, although rarity characterized most TCR sequences. Being productive about 87% or about 30% of the time was typical of most TCR beta V segments in an earlier analysis.

Primers included in the PCR were 60 Vbeta and 13 Jbeta primers. Sequencing used immunoSEQ multiplex PCR; TCRdb keeps in-frame clones, though not all of them. The repertoire consists of 150,000 to 200,000 clones, with 81% occurring once and the leading ten covering 4.9%. Trimming took 6 bases from V and 2 from J, leaving 12 bases between them. CDR1 is MDHEN, CDR2 SYDVKM, per germline. The CDR3 has 14 residues. In its sample, this clone was seen once. Its antigen remains unknown. Material for sequencing was PBMCs. The V call is TRBV28, the J call TRBJ2-3; D is ambiguous. The receptor was isolated from a woman in her late teens or twenties in good health and CMV-seropositive. The CDR3 loop is CASRFDSPTDTQYF. CDR3 nucleotides: TGTGCCAGCAGATTCGACTCCCCCACAGATACGCAGTATTTT.